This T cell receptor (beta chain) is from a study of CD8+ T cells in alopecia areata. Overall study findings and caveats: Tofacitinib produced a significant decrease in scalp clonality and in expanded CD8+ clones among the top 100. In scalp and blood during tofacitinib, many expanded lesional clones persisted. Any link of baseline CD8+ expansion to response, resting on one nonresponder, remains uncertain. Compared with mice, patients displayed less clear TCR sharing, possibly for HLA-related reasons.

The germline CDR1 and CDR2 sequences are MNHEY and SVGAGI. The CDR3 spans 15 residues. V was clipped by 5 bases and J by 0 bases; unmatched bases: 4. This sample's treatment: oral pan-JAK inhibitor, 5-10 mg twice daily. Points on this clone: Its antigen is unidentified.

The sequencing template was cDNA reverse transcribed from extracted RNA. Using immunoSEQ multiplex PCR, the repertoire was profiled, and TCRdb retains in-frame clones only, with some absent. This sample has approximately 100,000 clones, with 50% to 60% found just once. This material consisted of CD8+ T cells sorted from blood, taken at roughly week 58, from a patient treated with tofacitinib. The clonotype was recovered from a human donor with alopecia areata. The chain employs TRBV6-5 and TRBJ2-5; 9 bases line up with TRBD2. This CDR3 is CASSGAGGNQETQYF. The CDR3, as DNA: TGTGCCAGCAGTGGGGCGGGGGGGAACCAAGAGACCCAGTACTTC.